This TCR beta chain was profiled in a study of early stage breast cancer tumors. Findings and caveats of the study: Enriched TCRB sequences shared across patients were mostly commonly generated sequences.

Assay used: immunoSEQ multiplex PCR; TCRdb lists only in-frame clones, some missing. The table shows around 51,000 clones, with over 75% occurring only once. V was cut by 3 bases and J by 5 bases, with 6 bases left in between. The CDR3 has 12 residues. Germline CDR1 SEHNR, CDR2 FQNEAQ (reference sequence). Comments on this clone: Its antigen is as yet unknown.

This chain uses TRBV7-9 with TRBJ2-3; D is tentatively TRBD1 or TRBD2 (5 bases each). The origin of this receptor is a person in their forties with breast cancer. Sequenced: blood. As DNA, the CDR3 is TGTGCCAGCAGCTTGGGACGAGATACGCAGTATTTT. Its protein product is CASSLGRDTQYF.